The 22 T cell receptor beta chains presented below share a single source sample, sequenced in a study of post-analysis software for immune sequencing data. Whole-study findings and limits: Patients had higher frequencies than controls of a few TRBV segments, including TRBV5-6, TRBV5-1 and TRBV20-1.

What these receptors recognize is not known. The authors incorporated unique molecular identifiers into the TCR beta cDNA libraries. Via MiXCR, TCRdb re-called the PCR reads, giving one row per CDR3 protein. Of hundreds of thousands of distinct CDR3 sequences listed, 59% are singletons. The sample was blood. All receptors come from a girl aged 2 to 9 with multiple sclerosis.

The rearrangement links TRBV29-1 to TRBJ2-4; tentative D call: TRBD2 (6 bases). The length of the CDR3 is 13 residues. V was cut by 7 bases and J by 7 bases, with 17 bases left in between. Per germline, CDR1 SQVTM and CDR2 ANQGSEA. The CDR3 nucleotides read TGCAGCGCGAACCGGCAGGAGGGGAACATTCAGTACTTC. Translated: CSANRQEGNIQYF. Combining the CDR3 with reference TRBV29-1 and TRBJ2-4 gives the whole variable domain SAVISQKPSRDICQRGTSLTIQCQVDSQVTMMFWYRQQPGQSLTLIATANQGSEATYESGFVIDKFPISRPNLTFSTLTVSNMSPEDSSIYLCSANRQEGNIQYFGAGTRLSVL.

This clonotype was recorded once. This sequence joins TRBV5-1 and TRBJ2-3; D gene unclear. The CDR3 is 16 amino acids. V was trimmed by 2 bases and J by 0 bases, leaving 13 bases between them. Germline CDR1 is SGHRS and CDR2 is YFSETQ. The CDR3 DNA follows: TGCGCCAGCAGCTTTAAGCCAGGTACTAGCACAGATACGCAGTATTTT. Its translation: CASSFKPGTSTDTQYF.

This clonotype was seen more than once but under ten times. The rearrangement joins TRBV28 to TRBJ2-3; 7 nucleotides line up with TRBD2. V trimming: 5 bases; J trimming: 2 bases; junction bases outside the gene matches: 7. The CDR3 contains 15 residues. CDR1 and CDR2 from the germline V gene are MDHEN and SYDVKM. CDR3 DNA: TGTGCCAGCAGTCCCCCTAGCGGCCTCACAGATACGCAGTATTTT. Residues: CASSPPSGLTDTQYF.

J is TRBJ2-5 and V is TRBV10-3; a possible D gene is TRBD1 (6 bases). The CDR3 covers 16 residues. The germline gives CDR1 ENHRY, CDR2 SYGVKD. V was pared by 3 bases and J by 4 bases, with 18 bases between. For the CDR3, the DNA is TGTGCCATCAGTGATTCAAGGGACAATCTCTTAGAGACCCAGTACTTC. Its protein product is CAISDSRDNLLETQYF.

This sequence joins TRBV4-1 and TRBJ1-2; D is undetermined. From germline, CDR1 is MGHRA and CDR2 YSYEKL. V dropped 3 bases and J dropped 4 bases, with 12 bases sitting between them. CDR3 length: 14 residues. DNA of the CDR3: TGCGCCAGCAGCCACCCTGACGGAGGCTATGGCTACACCTTC. Its protein product is CASSHPDGGYGYTF.

V and J are TRBV9 and TRBJ2-1; 11 bases line up with TRBD1. With V trimmed by 0 bases and J by 2 bases, 1 base remained unmatched. This CDR3 is built from 16 residues. CDR1 is SGDLS and CDR2 is YYNGEE in the germline V gene. The CDR3 DNA reads as TGTGCCAGCAGCGTAGTGGGACAGGGGGCCTACAATGAGCAGTTCTTC. It encodes CASSVVGQGAYNEQFF.

The chain couples TRBV6-6 to TRBJ2-5; a weak D match, TRBD1 (6 bases). The J call may be in error: the DNA end matches TRBJ2-7 better. The germline gives CDR1 MNHNY, CDR2 SVGAGI (reference sequence). This CDR3 is built from 13 residues. The CDR3 is CATLLQGTDEQYF. Written as DNA, the CDR3 is TGTGCCACCTTATTACAGGGCACGGACGAGCAGTACTTC.

This clonotype was found a few times. The V gene is TRBV20-1, the J gene TRBJ2-7, with D tentatively TRBD1 or TRBD2 (5 bases each). Germline assignment: CDR1 DFQATT and CDR2 SNEGSKA (reference sequence). The CDR3 has 13 residues. V shed 2 bases and J shed 0 bases, with 8 bases lying between them. The CDR3 region has the DNA TGCAGTGCTAGACAGGGACCCTCCTACGAGCAGTACTTC. Encoded protein: CSARQGPSYEQYF.

This clonotype was seen repeatedly, ten times or more. The V gene is TRBV6-2 or TRBV6-3, the J gene TRBJ2-1; TRBD1 matches 10 bases. J was trimmed by 9 bases and V by 4 bases; bases with no gene match: 3. Germline CDR1 is MNHEY and CDR2 is SVGEGT. This CDR3 region has 13 residues. The CDR3 loop reads CASSSTGGSEQFF. The CDR3, as DNA: TGTGCCAGCAGTTCGACAGGGGGCTCTGAGCAGTTCTTC.

J is TRBJ1-1 and V is TRBV9; 10 bases are shared with TRBD1. CDR1 SGDLS and CDR2 YYNGEE come from the germline V gene. V was pared by 6 bases and J by 3 bases, with 8 bases of the junction left unmatched. The CDR3 length is 15 residues. The CDR3 DNA follows: TGTGCCAGCACCAAACACGGGACAGGGGACACTGAAGCTTTCTTT. Amino acid sequence: CASTKHGTGDTEAFF. The entire variable domain, with the rest obtained from reference TRBV9 and TRBJ1-1, is as follows: DSGVTQTPKHLITATGQRVTLRCSPRSGDLSVYWYQQSLDQGLQFLIQYYNGEERAKGNILERFSAQQFPDLHSELNLSSLELGDSALYFCASTKHGTGDTEAFFGQGTRLTVV.

This rearrangement joins TRBV12-3 or TRBV12-4 to TRBJ1-6, with TRBD1 as a possible D gene (6 bases). With 6 bases removed from V and 10 bases from J, the gap between germline ends came to 16 bases. The length of the CDR3 is 14 residues. DNA for the CDR3: TGTGCCAGCAGACCATCAGGGGTTGGATCACCCCTCCACTTT. Amino acids: CASRPSGVGSPLHF.

The rearrangement uses TRBV20-1 and TRBJ2-1; 11 nucleotides line up with TRBD2. The CDR3 length is 14 residues. Germline CDR1 is DFQATT and CDR2 is SNEGSKA (reference sequence). The trim removed 7 bases at V and 7 bases at J, leaving 9 bases unmatched. The CDR3 nucleotides read TGCAGTGAGATACTAGCGGGAGTAAATAATGAGCAGTTCTTC. Protein: CSEILAGVNNEQFF.

The V gene is TRBV9, the J gene TRBJ2-7, with 7 bases fitting TRBD2. The J call is in doubt because the DNA end fits TRBJ2-5 better. The CDR3 totals 14 residues. Germline V CDR1 and CDR2: SGDLS, YYNGEE. The CDR3 loop is CASSSLGLDGTQYF. The CDR3 DNA sequence: TGTGCCAGCAGCTCTCTTGGACTAGATGGGACCCAGTACTTC.

Ten or more counts support this clonotype. The genes are TRBV10-1 and TRBJ1-2; D may be TRBD1 (5 bases). Per germline, CDR1 WNHNN and CDR2 SYGVQD (reference sequence). V shed 0 bases and J shed 6 bases, with 8 bases lying between them. The CDR3 runs to 13 residues. This chain's CDR3 is CASSESKQDGYTF. The DNA of the CDR3 is TGCGCCAGCAGTGAGTCGAAACAGGATGGCTACACCTTC.

This chain uses TRBV12-3 or TRBV12-4 with TRBJ2-1, with 11 bases identical to TRBD2. The CDR3 totals 15 residues. V was pared by 7 bases and J by 8 bases, with 10 bases of the junction left unmatched. CDR3 in amino acids: CASTPGASGRHEQFF. In DNA, the CDR3 is TGTGCCAGCACCCCCGGGGCTAGCGGGAGGCATGAGCAGTTCTTC.

In regard to this clonotype: A read error may account for a junction end that differs from germline. The chain links TRBV2 to TRBJ1-5; D is ambiguous. CDR1 and CDR2 from the germline V gene are SNHLY and FYNNEI. CDR3 length: 15 amino acids. CDR3 in DNA: TGTGCCAGCAGGGGCCAGACCTATAGCAATCTGCCCCAGCATTTT. This translates into CASRGQTYSNLPQHF.

V is TRBV12-3 or TRBV12-4 and J is TRBJ1-5; D possibly corresponds to TRBD1 (6 bases). V was clipped by 3 bases and J by 4 bases, with 10 bases between them. The CDR3 is 14 amino acids. The CDR3 protein is CASSFLRGNQPQHF. CDR3 bases: TGTGCCAGCAGTTTTCTAAGGGGGAATCAGCCCCAGCATTTT.

The chain couples TRBV4-1 to TRBJ1-1; D is ambiguous. CDR1 is MGHRA, CDR2 YSYEKL, per germline. Trimming cost V 4 bases and J 3 bases, with 18 bases left between them. The CDR3 is made up of 16 amino acids. The CDR3 nucleotides read TGCGCCAGCAGCCTCCCTCGGGGAGGCGGGTACACTGAAGCTTTCTTT. It codes for CASSLPRGGGYTEAFF.

This clonotype was observed a few times. The V and J genes are TRBV2 and TRBJ1-5; 10 bases agree with TRBD1. The CDR3 runs to 16 residues. The junction had 5 bases not matched to a gene; V was cut back by 6 bases and J by 0 bases. Germline loops: CDR1 SNHLY, CDR2 FYNNEI. The CDR3 region has the DNA TGTGCCAGCAGGGGGACAGGGGTGGCTAGCAATCAGCCCCAGCATTTT. Amino acids: CASRGTGVASNQPQHF.

The V gene is TRBV11-2, the J gene TRBJ2-3; TRBD2 is a possible D gene (5 bases). The CDR3 runs 15 residues. Germline values: CDR1 SGHAT, CDR2 FQNNGV. V was trimmed by 5 bases and J by 2 bases, leaving 14 bases between them. The CDR3 DNA follows: TGTGCCAGCAGCCCTAGCCCTATCCTCACAGATACGCAGTATTTT. It encodes CASSPSPILTDTQYF.

This clonotype occurred a few times. The V gene is TRBV12-3 or TRBV12-4, the J gene TRBJ2-3; 10 bases align to TRBD2. CDR3 size: 15 residues. The J segment lost 4 bases and the V segment lost 6 bases, leaving 7 bases of the junction unmatched. CDR3 sequence: CASRLAGAWSDTQYF. Written as DNA, the CDR3 is TGTGCCAGCAGGCTAGCGGGAGCATGGTCAGATACGCAGTATTTT.

A single count supports this clonotype. This chain links TRBV21-1 with TRBJ1-5. TRBV21-1 is described as a pseudogene. The CDR3 consists of 15 residues. The CDR3 nucleotides read TGTGCCAGCAGCAAAGATCACAGCCTCAATCAGTCCCAGCATTTT. It codes for CASSKDHSLNQSQHF.